The subject of this entry is one T cell receptor (beta chain). The antigen is unknown. The sample is drawn from a study of blood T cells in healthy people across ages. Notes on the study in general: More naive CD4+ cells and higher diversity marked long-lived donors relative to aged donors. Researchers judged that diversity estimates from one million T cells fell short of true values.

A second PCR of 7 to 11 cycles used a sample-barcoded 5' primer and a J-beta primer mix. Every single cDNA molecule received a tag from a template-switch adaptor with 12 random nucleotides. TCRdb itself ran the 5' RACE reads through MiXCR, one entry per CDR3 protein. The data contain 660,000 or so distinct CDR3 sequences, roughly three fifths of them singletons. V lost 3 bases, J lost 5 bases, and 7 bases stayed unmatched. The length of the CDR3 is 15 residues. The sequence was collected from a man aged 55 to 70 in good health. This rearrangement joins TRBV12-3 or TRBV12-4 to TRBJ2-5; 9 positions agree with TRBD2. Input material: blood. The CDR3 reads CASSFSAGGVETQYF. The CDR3 region has the DNA TGTGCCAGCAGTTTTTCAGCGGGGGGCGTGGAGACCCAGTACTTC.